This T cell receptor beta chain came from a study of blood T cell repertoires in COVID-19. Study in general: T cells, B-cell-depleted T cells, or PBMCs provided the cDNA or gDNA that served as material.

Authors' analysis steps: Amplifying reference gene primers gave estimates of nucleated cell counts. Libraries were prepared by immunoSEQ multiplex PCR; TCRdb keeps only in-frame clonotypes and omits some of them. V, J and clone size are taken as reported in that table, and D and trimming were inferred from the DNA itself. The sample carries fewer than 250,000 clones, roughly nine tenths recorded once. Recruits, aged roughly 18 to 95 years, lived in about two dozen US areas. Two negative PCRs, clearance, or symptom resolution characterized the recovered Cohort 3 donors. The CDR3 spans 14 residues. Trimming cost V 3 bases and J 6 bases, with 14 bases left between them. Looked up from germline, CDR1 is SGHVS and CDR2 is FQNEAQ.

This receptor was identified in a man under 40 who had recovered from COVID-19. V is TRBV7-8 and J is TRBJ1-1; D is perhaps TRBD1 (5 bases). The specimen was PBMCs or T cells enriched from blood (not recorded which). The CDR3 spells CASSFPGDSPEAFF. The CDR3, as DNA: TGTGCCAGCAGCTTCCCCGGGGACTCGCCTGAAGCTTTCTTT.